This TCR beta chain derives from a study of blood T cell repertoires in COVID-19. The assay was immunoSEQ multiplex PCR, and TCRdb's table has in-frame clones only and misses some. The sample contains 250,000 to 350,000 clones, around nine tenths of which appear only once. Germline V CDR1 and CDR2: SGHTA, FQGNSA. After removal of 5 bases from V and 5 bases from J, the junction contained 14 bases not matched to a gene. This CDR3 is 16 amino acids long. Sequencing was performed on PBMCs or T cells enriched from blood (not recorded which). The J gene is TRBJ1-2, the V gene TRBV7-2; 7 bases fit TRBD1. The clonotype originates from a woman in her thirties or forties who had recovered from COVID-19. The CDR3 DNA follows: TGTGCCAGCAGCGCCCGGGGACAGTCCTTAGGTTATGGCTACACCTTC. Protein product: CASSARGQSLGYGYTF. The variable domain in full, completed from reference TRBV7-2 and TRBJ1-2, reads GAGVSQSPSNKVTEKGKDVELRCDPISGHTALYWYRQSLGQGLEFLIYFQGNSAPDKSGLPSDRFSAERTGGSVSTLTIQRTQQEDSAVYLCASSARGQSLGYGYTFGSGTRLTVV.